The clone carrying this T cell receptor beta chain has just a few counts. Its antigen is not known. After removal of 4 bases from V and 3 bases from J, the junction contained 2 bases not matched to a gene. The CDR3 consists of 14 residues. Germline loops: CDR1 SGHRS, CDR2 YFSETQ. The PCR ran on 60 Vbeta and 13 Jbeta primers. Measured with immunoSEQ multiplex PCR; TCRdb has only the in-frame clones, and not every one. The repertoire includes under 150,000 clones, around four fifths of them detected once, and less than 10% sits in the top ten. This specimen comes from a study of cytomegalovirus exposure and HLA in healthy donors. Study details: Early release data held 85 million or so unique TCRs from HLA-typed donors.

Study results and limitations: There was a cluster of highly shared sequence variants that was likely a sequencing artifact. Across donors, presence/absence analyses took sequencing depth to be roughly uniform. Some V segments, TRBV6-2 and TRBV6-3 among them, were indistinguishable and were therefore excluded.

The sequencing sample was made of PBMCs. This TCR came from a woman in her 50s in good health and CMV-seropositive. This chain connects TRBV5-1 to TRBJ2-2; TRBD1 agrees at 8 bases. The CDR3 DNA is TGCGCCAGCAGCAAGGGACAGGACACCGGGGAGCTGTTTTTT. Its translation is CASSKGQDTGELFF.